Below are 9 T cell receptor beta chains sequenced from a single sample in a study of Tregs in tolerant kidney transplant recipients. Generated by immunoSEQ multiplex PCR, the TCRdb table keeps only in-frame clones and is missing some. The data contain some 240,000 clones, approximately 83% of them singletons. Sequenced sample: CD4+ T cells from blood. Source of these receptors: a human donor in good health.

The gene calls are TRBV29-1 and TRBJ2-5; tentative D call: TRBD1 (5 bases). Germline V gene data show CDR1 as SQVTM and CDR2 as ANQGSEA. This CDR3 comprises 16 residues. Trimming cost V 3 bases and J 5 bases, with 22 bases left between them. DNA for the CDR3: TGCAGCGTTGAGGCCTTGACGACAGATCCTGGGGAGACCCAGTACTTC. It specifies CSVEALTTDPGETQYF.

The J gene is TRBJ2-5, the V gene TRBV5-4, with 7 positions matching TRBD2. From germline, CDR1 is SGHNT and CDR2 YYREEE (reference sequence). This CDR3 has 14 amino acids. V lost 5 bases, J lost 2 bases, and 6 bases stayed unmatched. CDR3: CASRTGTTQETQYF. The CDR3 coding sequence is TGTGCCAGCAGGACCGGGACTACTCAAGAGACCCAGTACTTC.

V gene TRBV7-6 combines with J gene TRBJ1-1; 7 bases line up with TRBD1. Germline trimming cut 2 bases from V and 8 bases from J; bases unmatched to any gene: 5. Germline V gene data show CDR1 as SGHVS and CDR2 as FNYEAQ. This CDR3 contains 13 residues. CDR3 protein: CASSLLRGGEAFF. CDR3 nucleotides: TGTGCCAGCAGCTTACTCAGGGGGGGAGAAGCTTTCTTT.

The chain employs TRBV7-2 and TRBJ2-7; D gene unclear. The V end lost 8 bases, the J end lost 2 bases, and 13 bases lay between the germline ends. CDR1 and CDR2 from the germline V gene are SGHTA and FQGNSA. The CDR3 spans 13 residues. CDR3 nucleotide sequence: TGTGCCAGCGGCTGGGCCAGTACCTACGAGCAGTACTTC. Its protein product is CASGWASTYEQYF.

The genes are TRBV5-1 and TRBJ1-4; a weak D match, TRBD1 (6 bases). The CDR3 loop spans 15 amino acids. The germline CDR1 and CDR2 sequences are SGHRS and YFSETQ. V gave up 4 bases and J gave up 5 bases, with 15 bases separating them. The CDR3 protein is CASSLWTAGNEKLFF. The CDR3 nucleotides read TGCGCCAGCAGCCTATGGACAGCCGGAAATGAAAAACTGTTTTTT.

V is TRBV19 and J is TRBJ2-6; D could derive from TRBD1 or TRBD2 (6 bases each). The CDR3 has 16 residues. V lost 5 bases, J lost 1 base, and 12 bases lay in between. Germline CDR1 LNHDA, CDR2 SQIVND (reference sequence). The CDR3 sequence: CASSPGGASGANVLTF. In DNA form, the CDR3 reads TGTGCCAGTAGTCCCGGGGGCGCGTCTGGGGCCAACGTCCTGACTTTC. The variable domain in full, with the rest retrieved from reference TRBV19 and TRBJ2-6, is DGGITQSPKYLFRKEGQNVTLSCEQNLNHDAMYWYRQDPGQGLRLIYYSQIVNDFQKGDIAEGYSVSREKKESFPLTVTSAQKNPTAFYLCASSPGGASGANVLTFGAGSRLTVL.

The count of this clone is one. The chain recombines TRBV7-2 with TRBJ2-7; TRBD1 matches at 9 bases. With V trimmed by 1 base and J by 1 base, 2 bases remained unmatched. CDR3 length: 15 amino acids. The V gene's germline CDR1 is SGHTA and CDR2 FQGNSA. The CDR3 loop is CASSLGGQGSYEQYF. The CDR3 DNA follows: TGTGCCAGCAGCTTAGGGGGACAGGGTTCCTACGAGCAGTACTTC.

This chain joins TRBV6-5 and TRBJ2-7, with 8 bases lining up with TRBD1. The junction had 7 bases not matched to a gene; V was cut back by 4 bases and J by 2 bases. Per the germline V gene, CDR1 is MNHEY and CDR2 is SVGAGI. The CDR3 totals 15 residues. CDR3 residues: CASSSDRGGAYEQYF. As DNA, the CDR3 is TGTGCCAGCAGTTCCGACAGGGGTGGCGCCTACGAGCAGTACTTC.

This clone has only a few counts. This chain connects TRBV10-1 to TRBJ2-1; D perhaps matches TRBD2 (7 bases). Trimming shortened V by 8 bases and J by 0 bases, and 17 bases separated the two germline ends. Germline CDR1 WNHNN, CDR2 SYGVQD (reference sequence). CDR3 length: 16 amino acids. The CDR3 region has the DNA TGCGCCAGCCAGGGGAGCGGGGCGAGCTCCTACAATGAGCAGTTCTTC. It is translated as CASQGSGASSYNEQFF.